This T cell receptor (beta chain) stems from a study of human T cells and chemical hapten exposure (dated by TCRdb to 2020 to 2023). Background on the whole study: For sensitization, 2% DPC in acetone was applied to a 2 cm by 2 cm area of upper inner arm skin. Blood for TCR sequencing was provided by twenty-nine alopecia patients at one to four time points (pre-sensitization, 2, 6 and 24 weeks). Weekly therapeutic DPC doses were additionally applied to the scalp of patients throughout the roughly 22-week study period. Patch testing was performed on the upper back with Finn chambers containing 0.01% DPC, and the patch tests were scored after 6 days according to International Contact Dermatitis Research Group standards. This study followed changes in the peripheral blood TCR repertoire in vivo during primary and secondary sensitization of alopecia patients to the hapten diphenylcyclopropenone (DPC). Libraries were pooled for sequencing, and variation in per-sample TCR yields was attributed mainly to small differences in library volumes within the pool. Blood samples were taken from patients before sensitization (week 0) and then at 2, 6 and about 24 weeks after DPC sensitization. Alopecia areata with under or over 50% scalp involvement, alopecia totalis and alopecia universalis were represented in the patient cohort, which was mostly female. The paper's findings and limits, for the study overall: Because all patients had alopecia, a presumed autoimmune disease, the immune response of the patients might differ from that of healthy individuals. Expanded TCRs formed significantly more large CDR3 similarity clusters than pre-sensitization or healthy control sets, consistent with antigen-driven responses. Repeated subsampling changed both the strength of the expansion versus patch-test correlation and the threshold at which the correlation became significant. DPC sensitization did not change how many TCRs were above 1 in 1000 frequency, and no evidence was found of alterations in global repertoire structure. A positive correlation was found between the number of PT1 expanded TCRs and patch test score, with significance reached at thresholds 8, 16 and 32 but not 4.

From the germline V gene, CDR1 is SGHAT and CDR2 is FQNNGV. The trim is 1 base for V and 2 bases for J, with a gap of 13 bases between the germline ends. The CDR3 measures 16 amino acids from cysteine to phenylalanine. The entry retains the CDR3 DNA only, 48 bases that are in frame from base 1. This clonotype was observed a handful of times. What this receptor recognizes is not known. The record has no base qualities; no much larger clone is one base away. Sample time point, as interpreted from the label and publication: patch test 3, about 24 weeks after DPC sensitization. This specimen's treatment or condition label, interpreted: therapeutic diphenylcyclopropenone sensitization with weekly scalp DPC. At each patch-test visit, blood was drawn before the patch test was applied. To be eligible, patients had to be aged 18 to 70, diagnosed with alopecia and judged suitable for DPC therapy, while pregnant patients were excluded. Total RNA was isolated from unfractionated whole blood collected in Tempus Blood RNA tubes.

The method was RACE. Instrument used: NextSeq 500. During library preparation, unique molecular identifiers were attached to individual cDNA molecules so that TCRs could be counted quantitatively and reproducibly. Each blood RNA sample was used to sequence both TCR alpha and TCR beta chains. The authors processed their data as follows. The median number of TCRs per sample was some 100,000, ranging from about 23,224 to 690,600. V, J and CDR3 annotation of the TCR reads was carried out using the Decombinator software suite. For PS versus PT1 abundance plots, all samples were subsampled to the same number of TCRs (28,000). TCRs were defined as expanded if absent before sensitization and observed at least eight times at the 2-week time point. In TCRdb, the public reads were trimmed at Q25 with fastp and aligned with MiXCR, with productive beta chains retained. Merged by CDR3 protein, the rows form single entries marked with the most common genes and DNA. TCRdb, not the original authors, processed these V and J calls. Here the sample has roughly 89,000 distinct CDR3 sequences; under 13% occur a single time. Around 1% of the sample is held by the ten biggest clonotypes.

The source was whole blood, collected in connection with sensitization to the hapten diphenylcyclopropenone (DPC). This clonotype was sampled from a woman younger than 45 with alopecia areata. Some clones in this sample may be carry-over from other donors' samples. Recombination connected TRBV11-2 to TRBJ2-3, with the D gene uncertain. The CDR3 here reads CASSLGLNSPTDTQYF. The bases read TGTGCCAGCAGCTTAGGGCTGAATTCGCCCACAGATACGCAGTATTTT. Reference TRBV11-2 and TRBJ2-3 proteins supply the regions before and after the CDR3; the full variable domain is: EAGVAQSPRYKIIEKRQSVAFWCNPISGHATLYWYQQILGQGPKLLIQFQNNGVVDDSQLPKDRFSAERLKGVDSTLKIQPAKLEDSAVYLCASSLGLNSPTDTQYFGPGTRLTVL.